Each of the 29 T cell receptor beta chains below was sequenced from the same sample in a study of Graves' ophthalmopathy and Graves' hyperthyroidism. TCR beta CDR3 amplification used RNA transcripts. A first-round RT-PCR used HTBI primers, followed by a second-round multiplex PCR. TCRdb fed the multiplex PCR reads into MiXCR, producing one record per CDR3 protein. This sample has approximately 330,000 distinct CDR3 sequences; 15% to 20% occur once, and the top ten carry 10% to 15%. Sample: peripheral blood. Receptors originate from an adult man with Graves' ophthalmopathy.

This clonotype was observed a handful of times. The rearrangement uses TRBV6-5 and TRBJ1-1, with D hard to call. Trimming shortened V by 0 bases and J by 4 bases, and 15 bases separated the two germline ends. Germline V CDR1 and CDR2: MNHEY, SVGAGI. This CDR3 has 16 residues. CDR3 DNA sequence: TGTGCCAGCAGTTACTCCTACATAATCAGAGGCACTGAAGCTTTCTTT. Translation: CASSYSYIIRGTEAFF.

This clonotype was counted at least ten times. The J gene is TRBJ2-2, the V gene TRBV4-3; D is uncertain. Germline V lookup: CDR1 LGHNA, CDR2 YSLEER. The CDR3 consists of 14 residues. Trimming cost V 6 bases and J 4 bases, with 12 bases left between them. The CDR3 is CASRVGVGTGELFF. The CDR3 nucleotides read TGCGCCAGCAGAGTAGGTGTCGGCACCGGGGAGCTGTTTTTT.

This clonotype was observed a few times. At one end, the junction sequence differs from germline, possibly due to a read error. The chain employs TRBV3-1 and TRBJ2-2; perhaps TRBD2 as D (6 bases). In germline, CDR1 is LGHDT, CDR2 YNNKEL (reference sequence). This CDR3 region has 16 residues. CDR3 sequence reads: CASSQSVGGNTWELFF. CDR3 in DNA: TGTGCCAGCAGCCAATCTGTCGGGGGTAACACCTGGGAGCTGTTTTTT.

There are many counts of this clonotype. The rearrangement links TRBV2 to TRBJ1-1, with 7 positions matching TRBD1. With 3 bases clipped from V and 4 bases from J, the junction kept 5 bases outside the gene matches. CDR1 and CDR2 from the germline V gene are SNHLY and FYNNEI. The CDR3 extends over 14 amino acids. This CDR3 reads CASSEQGEGTEAFF. CDR3 DNA sequence: TGTGCCAGCAGTGAGCAGGGGGAAGGCACTGAAGCTTTCTTT.

This clonotype appeared many times. The V and J genes are TRBV7-2 and TRBJ1-1, with D possibly matching TRBD1 (5 bases). V was shortened by 0 bases and J by 0 bases, with 14 bases between the two germline ends. CDR3 length equals 17 residues. Germline CDR1 SGHTA, CDR2 FQGNSA. CDR3 protein: CASSLATSGRMNTEAFF. The CDR3 DNA reads TGTGCCAGCAGCTTAGCTACCTCGGGACGGATGAACACTGAAGCTTTCTTT.

The table lists this clonotype with many counts. The chain employs TRBV20-1 and TRBJ2-6; D not resolved. The V gene's germline CDR1 is DFQATT and CDR2 SNEGSKA (reference sequence). This CDR3 has 13 residues. Trimming left V 3 bases short and J 2 bases short, with 5 bases between. The CDR3 DNA is TGCAGTGCTAGTAAGCCTGGGGCCAACGTCCTGACTTTC. It encodes CSASKPGANVLTF.

This clonotype has at least ten counts. This rearrangement joins TRBV30 to TRBJ1-1, with no clear D. The V end lost 0 bases, the J end lost 4 bases, and 15 bases lay between the germline ends. The germline V gene encodes CDR1 GTSNPN and CDR2 SVGIG (reference sequence). The CDR3 runs to 15 residues. CDR3 nucleotides: TGTGCCTGGAGTGTTACCGGCACCGCGGCCACTGAAGCTTTCTTT. Residues: CAWSVTGTAATEAFF.

This clonotype was seen ten or more times. The chain employs TRBV30 and TRBJ2-7, with D maybe TRBD1 (6 bases). The germline V gene has CDR1 GTSNPN and CDR2 SVGIG (reference sequence). The CDR3 runs to 13 residues. Deletions cut 5 bases from V and 5 bases from J, with 16 bases between. The CDR3 protein is CAWDWGLRDEQYF. In DNA form, the CDR3 reads TGTGCCTGGGATTGGGGGCTTCGGGACGAGCAGTACTTC.

There are many counts of this clonotype. The chain has TRBV7-6 and TRBJ2-5; possible D gene TRBD1, 6 bases. Trimming stripped 0 bases from V and 0 bases from J, with 14 bases between. The CDR3 is made up of 17 amino acids. Germline CDR1 is SGHVS and CDR2 is FNYEAQ. In nucleotides, the CDR3 is TGTGCCAGCAGCTTAGCTCATTTGGGGGCTCACCAAGAGACCCAGTACTTC. Encoded protein: CASSLAHLGAHQETQYF.

In the case of this clonotype: Being one base from a much bigger clone, this may be a read error. The rearrangement uses TRBV5-1 and TRBJ2-7, with 8 positions matching TRBD2. The germline CDR1 and CDR2 sequences are SGHRS and YFSETQ. The CDR3 sequence is 13 residues long. This CDR3 is CASSLGLALERYF. CDR3 bases: TGCGCCAGCAGCTTGGGACTAGCGCTTGAGCGGTACTTC.

The table lists this clonotype with many counts. The J gene is TRBJ2-5, the V gene TRBV6-1; D perhaps matches TRBD2 (5 bases). From germline, CDR1 is MNHNS and CDR2 SASEGT. This CDR3 is built from 15 residues. V dropped 4 bases and J dropped 0 bases, with 12 bases sitting between them. The CDR3 DNA reads as TGTGCCAGCAGTGGCCCGCGGGCCCACCAAGAGACCCAGTACTTC. This gives the protein CASSGPRAHQETQYF.

This clonotype was counted ten times or more. The gene calls are TRBV6-2 or TRBV6-3 and TRBJ1-2; no clear D. V shed 8 bases and J shed 2 bases, with 27 bases lying between them. CDR3 length: 18 residues. The germline gives CDR1 MNHEY, CDR2 SVGEGT. CDR3 coding DNA: TGTGCCAGCGCACGGCCAGGACGGGGTCAAGTTTGGAACTATGGCTACACCTTC. Amino acid sequence: CASARPGRGQVWNYGYTF.

This clonotype has at least ten counts. The rearrangement links TRBV5-1 to TRBJ1-3; no reliable D call. Germline loops: CDR1 SGHRS, CDR2 YFSETQ. The CDR3 covers 14 residues. V dropped 0 bases and J dropped 2 bases, with 6 bases sitting between them. The CDR3 region has the DNA TGCGCCAGCAGCTTGGAACAGCCTGGAAACACCATATATTTT. Amino acid sequence: CASSLEQPGNTIYF.

This clonotype was observed many times. The chain uses TRBV20-1 and TRBJ1-5; D might be TRBD1 (5 bases). There are 15 residues in the CDR3. The germline V gene has CDR1 DFQATT and CDR2 SNEGSKA (reference sequence). V lost 5 bases and J 5 bases, leaving 19 bases between the germline ends. The CDR3 DNA is TGCAGTGCTTCAAGACGGGGACGGACGGATCAGCCCCAGCATTTT. Translation gives CSASRRGRTDQPQHF.

The table lists this clonotype with many counts. The V call is TRBV10-1, the J call TRBJ2-5; TRBD2 matches 13 bases. Germline V lookup: CDR1 WNHNN, CDR2 SYGVQD (reference sequence). The CDR3 sequence is 16 residues long. J gave up 5 bases and V 2 bases, and 5 bases lay outside the gene matches. The CDR3 reads CASSESWTSGSETQYF. CDR3 coding DNA: TGCGCCAGCAGTGAGAGTTGGACTAGCGGGAGTGAGACCCAGTACTTC.

This clonotype has a count of ten or more. The chain combines TRBV7-9 with TRBJ2-5, with D tentatively TRBD1 (6 bases). Per the germline V gene, CDR1 is SEHNR and CDR2 is FQNEAQ (reference sequence). V was pared by 5 bases and J by 2 bases, with 15 bases between. This CDR3 region has 15 residues. The CDR3 nucleotides are TGTGCCAGCAGCCCCTTGGGGGCAGAACAAGAGACCCAGTACTTC. It yields the protein CASSPLGAEQETQYF.

This clonotype appeared many times. The chain combines TRBV30 with TRBJ1-5; D remains unclear. Per germline, CDR1 GTSNPN and CDR2 SVGIG (reference sequence). The V and J ends lost 5 bases and 2 bases respectively, with 10 bases between them. This CDR3 contains 13 residues. This CDR3 reads CAWSQDGNQPQHF. CDR3 in DNA: TGTGCCTGGTCGCAAGACGGCAATCAGCCCCAGCATTTT.

This clonotype was observed many times. The V gene is TRBV28, the J gene TRBJ2-4; TRBD1 or TRBD2 may be the D gene (5 bases each). Trimming left V 5 bases short and J 0 bases short, with 20 bases between. Germline V gives CDR1 MDHEN, CDR2 SYDVKM. The CDR3 totals 18 residues. The CDR3: CASSALQGTNLAKNIQYF. In DNA, the CDR3 is TGTGCCAGCAGTGCACTTCAAGGGACCAACCTAGCCAAAAACATTCAGTACTTC.

The sample holds many counts of this clonotype. V is TRBV2 and J is TRBJ2-2; 9 bases are shared with TRBD1. Germline trimming cut 9 bases from V and 2 bases from J; bases unmatched to any gene: 1. Looked up from germline, CDR1 is SNHLY and CDR2 is FYNNEI. This CDR3 spans 13 amino acids. The chain's CDR3 is CARGQGNTGELFF. The DNA for the CDR3 is TGTGCCAGGGGACAGGGCAACACCGGGGAGCTGTTTTTT.

This clonotype appeared many times. The V gene is TRBV20-1, the J gene TRBJ1-1; no clear D gene. V lost 4 bases and J lost 4, with 7 bases in between. This CDR3 is 11 amino acids long. CDR1 DFQATT and CDR2 SNEGSKA come from the germline V gene (reference sequence). CDR3 nucleotide sequence: TGCAGTGCTAACGGGGTCACTGAAGCTTTCTTT. It is translated as CSANGVTEAFF.

This clonotype has a single count. Since no conserved phenylalanine or tryptophan closes the CDR3, a read error is the likely cause. DNA for the CDR3: TGTGCCAGCAGCTTAAGTAGCAATCAGCCCCAGCATCTT. Residues: CASSLSSNQPQHL. The chain has TRBV7-3 and TRBJ1-5; D remains unclear. Germline V gene sequence: CDR1 SGHTA, CDR2 FQGTGA. The ends were cut back, 1 base at V and 0 bases at J, with 1 base in the middle. The CDR3 covers 13 residues.

This chain uses TRBV28 with TRBJ1-1; D gene ambiguous. V lost 1 base and J lost 1, with 10 bases in between. The CDR3 covers 15 residues. The germline V gene has CDR1 MDHEN and CDR2 SYDVKM. CDR3 residues: CASSLLVGKNTEAFF. The DNA of the CDR3 is TGTGCCAGCAGTTTATTGGTGGGAAAGAACACTGAAGCTTTCTTT.

This clonotype was seen more than once but under ten times. V usage is TRBV7-3 and J usage is TRBJ2-5; D not certain. CDR3 length equals 15 residues. Germline V lookup: CDR1 SGHTA, CDR2 FQGTGA. V lost 5 bases, J lost 1 base, and 14 bases lay in between. CDR3 DNA: TGTGCCAGCAGCAGAGTAACCCGTCCCCAAGAGACCCAGTACTTC. Translating it yields CASSRVTRPQETQYF.

This clonotype was observed many times. This rearrangement joins TRBV20-1 to TRBJ2-5, with 12 bases fitting TRBD2. Losses at the gene ends were 5 bases for V and 5 bases for J; bases not matched to a gene: 6. Germline CDR1 DFQATT, CDR2 SNEGSKA (reference sequence). The CDR3 has 14 residues. The CDR3 loop is CSAWMTSGSETQYF. The DNA of the CDR3 is TGCAGTGCTTGGATGACTAGCGGGAGTGAGACCCAGTACTTC.

This clonotype was picked up many times. The chain joins TRBV29-1 to TRBJ2-7; 8 bases are shared with TRBD1. V lost 6 bases and J lost 3; bases outside the gene matches: 7. Per the germline V gene, CDR1 is SQVTM and CDR2 is ANQGSEA. This CDR3 region has 13 residues. CDR3 region: CSVKGQGNYEQYF. In DNA, the CDR3 is TGCAGCGTCAAAGGACAGGGAAACTACGAGCAGTACTTC.

The chain carries TRBV6-5 and TRBJ2-2; D is ambiguous. Trimming removed 2 bases at V and 6 bases at J, with 10 bases between. This CDR3 contains 14 residues. Per the germline V gene, CDR1 is MNHEY and CDR2 is SVGAGI. The CDR3 bases are TGTGCCAGCAGTTACGGGTTTGGGTCCGGGGAGCTGTTTTTT. Its translation: CASSYGFGSGELFF.

This clonotype showed up many times. The rearrangement uses TRBV30 and TRBJ1-5; 9 nucleotides line up with TRBD1. Germline V CDR1 and CDR2: GTSNPN, SVGIG (reference sequence). Trimming took 5 bases from V and 2 from J; bases not matched to a gene: 4. CDR3 size: 14 residues. The CDR3 loop is CAWADRGGNQPQHF. In DNA form, the CDR3 reads TGTGCCTGGGCAGACAGGGGGGGCAATCAGCCCCAGCATTTT.

The V call is TRBV24-1, the J call TRBJ2-7, with D uncertain. This CDR3 has 15 residues. CDR1 is KGHDR, CDR2 SFDVKD, per germline. V was clipped by 4 bases and J by 6 bases, with 18 bases between them. The CDR3 sequence: CATSDARLLRLEQYF. The CDR3 DNA is TGTGCCACCAGTGACGCAAGACTCCTTAGACTCGAGCAGTACTTC.

This clonotype was observed at least ten times. V and J are TRBV12-5 and TRBJ2-4; perhaps TRBD1 as D (6 bases). Per germline, CDR1 LGHNT and CDR2 FRNRAP. Between the trimmed V and J ends, which lost 4 bases and 0 bases, there was a span of 16 bases. The CDR3 totals 17 residues. In DNA form, the CDR3 reads TGTGCTAGTGGTTGGATACTTACAGGGATAGCCAAAAACATTCAGTACTTC. This codes for CASGWILTGIAKNIQYF.